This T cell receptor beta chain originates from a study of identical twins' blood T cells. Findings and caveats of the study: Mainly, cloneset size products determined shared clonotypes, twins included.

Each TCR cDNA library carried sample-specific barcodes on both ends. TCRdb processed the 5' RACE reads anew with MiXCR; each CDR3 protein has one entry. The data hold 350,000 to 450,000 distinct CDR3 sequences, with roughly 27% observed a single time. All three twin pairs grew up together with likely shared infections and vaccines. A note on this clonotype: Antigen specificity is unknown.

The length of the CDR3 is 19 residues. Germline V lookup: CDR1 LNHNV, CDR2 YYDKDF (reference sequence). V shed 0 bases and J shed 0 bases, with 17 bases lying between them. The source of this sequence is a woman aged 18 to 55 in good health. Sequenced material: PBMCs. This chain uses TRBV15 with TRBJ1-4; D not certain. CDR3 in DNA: TGTGCCACCAGCAGAGATTATCAGAGATCCCTTGCAACTAATGAAAAACTGTTTTTT. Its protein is CATSRDYQRSLATNEKLFF.